The sample holds one count of the clone carrying this T cell receptor beta chain. Antigen unknown. This may be a read error, as it is one base from a much larger clone. This entry belongs to a study of T cells in Graves' hyperthyroidism and ophthalmopathy. Points from the study as a whole: In the blood, most expanded thyroid clonotypes above 0.001 appeared as well.

Clinical symptoms, serum thyroxine and TRAb, thyroid ultrasound and orbital computed tomography were used for the diagnoses. The CDR3 has 13 residues. V shed 7 bases and J shed 5 bases, with 14 bases lying between them. What was amplified from RNA transcripts were TCR beta CDR3 regions. RT-PCR in the first round (using the HTBI primer set) targeted the TCR CDR3. TCRdb independently ran MiXCR on the multiplex PCR reads; one entry per CDR3 protein. This table has some 530,000 distinct CDR3 sequences, about 22% appearing once. This chain connects TRBV12-3 or TRBV12-4 to TRBJ1-1; D remains unclear. The receptor's source is a woman between 65 and 79 years old with Graves' ophthalmopathy. Sequencing used blood. This CDR3 reads CASNGIRRTEAFF. CDR3 bases: TGTGCCAGCAATGGGATTCGCCGTACTGAAGCTTTCTTT.